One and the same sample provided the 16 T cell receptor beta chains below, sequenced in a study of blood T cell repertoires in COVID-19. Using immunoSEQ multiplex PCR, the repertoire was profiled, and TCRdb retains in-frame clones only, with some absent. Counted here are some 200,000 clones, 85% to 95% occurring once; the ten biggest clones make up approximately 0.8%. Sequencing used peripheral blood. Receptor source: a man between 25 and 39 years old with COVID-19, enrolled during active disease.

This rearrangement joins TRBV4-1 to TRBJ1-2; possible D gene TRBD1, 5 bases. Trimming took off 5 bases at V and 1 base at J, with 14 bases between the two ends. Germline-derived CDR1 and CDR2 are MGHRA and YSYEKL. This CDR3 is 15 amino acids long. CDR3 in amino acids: CASSEAWGVNYGYTF. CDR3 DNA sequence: TGCGCCAGCAGCGAAGCTTGGGGGGTTAACTATGGCTACACCTTC.

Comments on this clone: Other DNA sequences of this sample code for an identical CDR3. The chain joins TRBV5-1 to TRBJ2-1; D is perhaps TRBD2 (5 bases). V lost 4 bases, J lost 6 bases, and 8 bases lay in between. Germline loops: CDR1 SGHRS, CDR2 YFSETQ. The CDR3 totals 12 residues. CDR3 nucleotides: TGCGCCAGCAGCCTGGCGGGCAATGAGCAGTTCTTC. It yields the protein CASSLAGNEQFF.

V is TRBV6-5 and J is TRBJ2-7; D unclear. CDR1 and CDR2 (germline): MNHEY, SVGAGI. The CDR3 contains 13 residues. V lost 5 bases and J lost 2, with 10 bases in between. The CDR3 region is CASSRNSAYEQYF. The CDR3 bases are TGTGCCAGCAGTCGAAACAGTGCCTACGAGCAGTACTTC.

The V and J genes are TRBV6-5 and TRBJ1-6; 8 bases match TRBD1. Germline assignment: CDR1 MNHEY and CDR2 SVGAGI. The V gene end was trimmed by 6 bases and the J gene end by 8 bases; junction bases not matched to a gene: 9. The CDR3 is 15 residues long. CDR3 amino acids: CASSLSGQGHSPLHF. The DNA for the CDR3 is TGTGCCAGCAGCCTATCTGGACAGGGTCATTCACCCCTCCACTTT.

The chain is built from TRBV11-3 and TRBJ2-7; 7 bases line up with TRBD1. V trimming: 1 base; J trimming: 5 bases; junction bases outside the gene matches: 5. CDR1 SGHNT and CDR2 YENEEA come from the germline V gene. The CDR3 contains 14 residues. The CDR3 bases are TGTGCCAGCAGCTTAGGGGACAGTGCCCACGAGCAGTACTTC. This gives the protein CASSLGDSAHEQYF.

The CDR3 here is CASSLDLALSRAASPLHF. In DNA, the CDR3 is TGTGCCAGCAGCTTAGATCTAGCCCTTTCACGCGCCGCTTCACCCCTCCACTTT. This chain uses TRBV11-2 with TRBJ1-6; D not certain. CDR3 size: 18 residues. CDR1 SGHAT and CDR2 FQNNGV come from the germline V gene. V lost 0 bases, J lost 9 bases, and 21 bases lay in between.

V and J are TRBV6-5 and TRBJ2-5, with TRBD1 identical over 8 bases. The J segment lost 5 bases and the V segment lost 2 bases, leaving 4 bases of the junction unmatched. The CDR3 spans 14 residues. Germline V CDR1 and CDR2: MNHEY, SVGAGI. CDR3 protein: CASSYRWTGETQYF. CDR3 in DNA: TGTGCCAGCAGTTACCGTTGGACAGGGGAGACCCAGTACTTC.

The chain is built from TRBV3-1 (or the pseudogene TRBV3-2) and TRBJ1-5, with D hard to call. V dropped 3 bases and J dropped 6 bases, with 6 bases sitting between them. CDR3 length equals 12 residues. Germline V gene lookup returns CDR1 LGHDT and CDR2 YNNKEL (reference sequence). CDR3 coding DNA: TGTGCCAGCAGCCAGTCCTCTCAGCCCCAGCATTTT. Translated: CASSQSSQPQHF.

CDR3 sequence (DNA): TGTGCCAGCTCACCAGAGAGCGAAGCTTTCTTT. Amino acid sequence: CASSPESEAFF. The chain is built from TRBV18 and TRBJ1-1, with D hard to call. This CDR3 has 11 amino acids. Germline CDR1 KGHSH, CDR2 LQKENI. The V and J ends lost 2 bases and 8 bases respectively, with 6 bases between them.

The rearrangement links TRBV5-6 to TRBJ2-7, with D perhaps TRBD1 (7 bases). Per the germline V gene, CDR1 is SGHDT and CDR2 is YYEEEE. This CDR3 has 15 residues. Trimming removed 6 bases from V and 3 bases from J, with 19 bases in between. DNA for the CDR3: TGTGCCAGCATGGCGGGACAGAATCCCTACTACGAGCAGTACTTC. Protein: CASMAGQNPYYEQYF.

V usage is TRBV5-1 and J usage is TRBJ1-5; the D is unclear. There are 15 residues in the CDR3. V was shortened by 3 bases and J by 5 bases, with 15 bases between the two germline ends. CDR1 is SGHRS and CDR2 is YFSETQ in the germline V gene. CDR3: CASSWASGGDQPQHF. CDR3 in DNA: TGCGCCAGCAGCTGGGCGAGCGGTGGCGATCAGCCCCAGCATTTT.

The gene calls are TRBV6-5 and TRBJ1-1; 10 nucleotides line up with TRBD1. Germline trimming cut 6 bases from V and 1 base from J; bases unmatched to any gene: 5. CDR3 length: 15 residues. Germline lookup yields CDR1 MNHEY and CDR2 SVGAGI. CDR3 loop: CASSWDRGGNTEAFF. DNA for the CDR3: TGTGCCAGCAGCTGGGACAGGGGAGGGAACACTGAAGCTTTCTTT.

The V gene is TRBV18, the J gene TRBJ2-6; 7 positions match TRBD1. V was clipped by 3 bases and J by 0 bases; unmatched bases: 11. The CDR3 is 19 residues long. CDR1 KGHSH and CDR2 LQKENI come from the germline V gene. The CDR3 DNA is TGTGCCAGCTCACCGGTCGTGACAGGGATTGACTCTGGGGCCAACGTCCTGACTTTC. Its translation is CASSPVVTGIDSGANVLTF.

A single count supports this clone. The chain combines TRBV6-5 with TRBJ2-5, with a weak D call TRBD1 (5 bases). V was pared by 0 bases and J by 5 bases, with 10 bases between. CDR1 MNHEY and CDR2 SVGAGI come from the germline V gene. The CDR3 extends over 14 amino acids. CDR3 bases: TGTGCCAGCAGTTACTCCAGGGTCCAGGAGACCCAGTACTTC. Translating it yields CASSYSRVQETQYF.

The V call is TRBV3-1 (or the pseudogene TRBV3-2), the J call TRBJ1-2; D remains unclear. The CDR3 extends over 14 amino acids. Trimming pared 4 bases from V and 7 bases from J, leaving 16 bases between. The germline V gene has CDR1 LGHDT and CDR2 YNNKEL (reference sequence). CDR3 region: CASSPGVGVFGYTF. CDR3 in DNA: TGTGCCAGCAGCCCCGGGGTTGGGGTTTTTGGCTACACCTTC.

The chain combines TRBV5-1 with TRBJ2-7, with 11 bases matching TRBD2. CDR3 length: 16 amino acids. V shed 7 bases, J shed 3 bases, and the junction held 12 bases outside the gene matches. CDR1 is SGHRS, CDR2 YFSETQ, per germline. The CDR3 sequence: CASCLEASGGLYEQYF. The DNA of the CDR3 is TGCGCCAGCTGCCTAGAGGCTAGCGGGGGGCTCTACGAGCAGTACTTC. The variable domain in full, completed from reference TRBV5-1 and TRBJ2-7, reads KAGVTQTPRYLIKTRGQQVTLSCSPISGHRSVSWYQQTPGQGLQFLFEYFSETQRNKGNFPGRFSGRQFSNSRSEMNVSTLELGDSALYLCASCLEASGGLYEQYFGPGTRLTVT.